This TCR beta chain came from a study of cytomegalovirus exposure and HLA in healthy donors (dated by TCRdb to the late 2010s). Study-level background: An earlier analysis of roughly 630 of the donors reported more than 250 Gb of sequence data and approximately 110 million unique TCR beta sequences from roughly 200 million T cells. An early release covering some 640 HLA-typed donors comprised around 300 gigabases of sequencing data and 85 million to 100 million unique TCR sequences. Among approximately 370 genotyped donors of the cohort, an average of around 250,000 unique TCR beta nucleotide sequences was sequenced per donor, of which about 18% were non-productive. About five DR-DQ haplotypes were handled as single units for association and clustering, since linkage in the cohort was strong. An earlier analysis of approximately 630 of the donors applied high-throughput TCR beta sequencing to assess whether each TCR beta V gene segment acted as functional or pseudogenic. Genome-wide SNP genotypes for about three fifths of the 666 donors were used in a later genetic analysis, which treated that subset as a discovery cohort. The aim of the study was to test whether cataloging public T cell receptors could identify signatures of past pathogen exposure. HLA typing included class I and class II loci at four-digit resolution. Typing coverage differed by locus: A, B, C, DRB1 and DQB1 were typed in about 629-630 donors, DQA1 in roughly 500, DPA1 in approximately 600, and DPB1 in approximately 450. The study used immunosequencing to profile the T cell repertoires of 670 or so subjects and linked those repertoires to cytomegalovirus serostatus. To study patterns of TCR occurrence, a later analysis re-analyzed previously published TCR beta repertoires from 650 to 750 donors and added high-resolution HLA genotyping. The genetic ancestry cluster associated with self-reported Caucasian donors included about four fifths of the roughly 390 genotyped donors. To predict cytomegalovirus infection status, the study combined high-throughput TCR immunosequencing, statistical association of individual TCRs with disease status, and machine learning. Along with the roughly 710-subject first cohort, a separate validation cohort of over a hundred different subjects was used. The later analysis used no new phenotypic data to find candidate immune exposures, relying instead on TCR beta sequences and their occurrence across donors. Alongside the repertoire data, information on donor age, sex, ethnicity and CMV serostatus was compiled. All discovery cohort repertoires had been generated on a single sequencing platform. Beyond this particular receptor, the publication reports: Linkage disequilibrium might explain the correlated functional status among segregating V segments, but an unknown experimental factor could not be ruled out. CMV serostatus was the only immune exposure information available for the cohort. Most TCR sequences were observed very rarely across donors, whereas some public TCRs were present in many individuals. Strong co-occurrence of HLA alleles, especially DR and DQ, made assigning TCR associations to individual alleles difficult. Some 15 rarely observed V segments, including chromosome 9 orphons, were excluded from the earlier analysis of 550 to 700 of the donors because counts were too low. In a later analysis, most CMV-associated TCR beta chains were found to appear HLA-restricted, with HLA associations seemingly driven largely by CMV exposure. This cohort had only TCR beta chains sequenced, and the lack of alpha or paired-chain data limited which features could be detected. V-gene and J-gene trimming of TCR beta chains was associated with a missense DCLRE1C variant in a later genetic analysis, and the association was replicated in an independent cohort. The presence/absence analyses assumed that sequencing depth was roughly uniform across donors, and that assumption may not be true. A cluster of highly shared sequence variants was judged likely to represent a technical artifact of the sequencing pipeline. A later analysis associated 16,951 TCR beta sequences with specific HLA alleles at a false discovery rate of 0.05. Cytomegalovirus status was reported to be diagnosed by the classifier with high specificity and sensitivity in both the original and validation cohorts. Some IMGT-functional V segments, including TRBV6-2 and TRBV6-3, could not be distinguished by the 87-base-pair reads and were therefore excluded. The study gave a list of under 200 TCR beta chains associated with cytomegalovirus. According to the authors, the approach could potentially be generalized to other disease states and immunological phenotypes. HLA typing was unavailable for some donors at each locus, so association tests used only the typed subset. In vitro tests confirmed that a few of the cytomegalovirus-associated TCR beta chains recognize cytomegalovirus antigens. In an earlier analysis of some 540 of the donors, most TCR beta V segments appeared in productive rearrangements about 87% or about 30% of the time, broadly matching IMGT annotations. According to a later genetic analysis, donors in an Asian-associated ancestry cluster had fewer N-insertions in productive TCRs than the roughly 670-donor mean. According to a later analysis, TCR association rates differed among HLA loci, with DRB1 alleles showing the most associated TCRs and HLA-C alleles showing the fewest. Compared with equally common non-associated chains, HLA-associated TCR beta chains in a later analysis were more clonally expanded and had lower generation probabilities. A further reported finding was that TCR beta sequences accurately predicted the HLA-A and HLA-B alleles for most subjects in the first cohort. A later analysis reported that several top co-occurrence clusters appeared linked to parvovirus B19, influenza, CMV and Epstein-Barr virus.

The library was built by means of the immunoSEQ multiplex PCR assay. For the multiplex PCR, a mixture combining 60 forward primers for TCR Vbeta segments and 13 reverse primers for TCR Jbeta segments was used. The CDR3 region of rearranged TCR beta genes was amplified from genomic DNA with a multiplex PCR assay. The Illumina HiSeq System was used to sequence the amplified TCR beta libraries as 87-base-pair reads. Under the source paper's analysis protocol: A later analysis tallied some 79 million unique TCR beta chains across the 640 or so repertoires, and around 10 million of those chains were shared by two or more donors. A nearest-neighbor algorithm error-corrected the raw reads and collapsed the reads into unique sequences, merging closely related sequences to remove PCR and sequencing errors. To assign V, D and J gene segments, CDR3 sequences were aligned to IMGT reference sequences. For a sequence to be retained, at least a six-nucleotide match to both a V gene segment and a J gene segment was required. Rearrangements were classified as productive when the CDR3 lacked stop codons and remained in frame with V and J, and all other rearrangements were classified as non-productive. CDR3 was defined according to IMGT convention as the region running from the second conserved V-encoded cysteine to the conserved J-encoded phenylalanine. The earlier analysis of 587 of the donors excluded sequences that lacked an unambiguous match to a single V gene segment. In an earlier analysis of approximately 590 of the donors, a V segment was called functional when productive rearrangements were above 56.7%, and segregating when the standard deviation between donors exceeded 5%. A statistical classification framework was built to diagnose cytomegalovirus status from the catalog of TCR beta chain sequences. In a later analysis, V and J genes were assigned by comparing TCR nucleotide sequences against IMGT/GENE-DB human TR gene sequences. The TCRdist pipeline was used in a later analysis to assign CDR3 sequences and most-parsimonious VDJ recombination scenarios. A later analysis defined each TCR beta chain by its CDR3 amino acid sequence plus V-gene family, and excluded reads lacking a unique V-gene family. To address suspected cross-contamination and a sequencing artifact, a later analysis removed 592 highly shared, low-generation-probability nucleotide sequences. For each public chain, a later analysis derived a clonal expansion index from normalized ranks of inferred template counts within each repertoire. In a later analysis, generation probabilities were computed with a VDJ recombination model fitted to out-of-frame rearrangements, and the resulting probabilities were checked against IGoR. In a later analysis, hypergeometric tests were used to score TCR-TCR, TCR-HLA and TCR-CMV co-occurrence, with a repertoire-size bias correction applied to TCR pairs. A later analysis estimated false discovery rates by permuting HLA or CMV assignments 20 times. In a later analysis, co-occurring TCRs were grouped with DBSCAN, and TCRdist sequence similarity was added when clustering was performed within HLA-allele-positive subsets. For co-occurrence clustering, repertoires with fewer than 30,000 or more than 120,000 public chains were excluded, along with several repertoires with anomalous nucleotide sharing. Entries here come from immuneACCESS through TCRdb and include only in-frame sequences with V and J called. Some clones fail to appear in such tables; in the studies checked, an unresolved V gene covers under half of the shortfall, and the cause of the remainder is unknown. The V and J calls and clone size come from that table; D and trimming were worked out from the DNA. The sample table holds 240,000 or so clones, of which about four fifths were seen once. 5.4% of the sample lies in the top ten.

The V end loses 5 bases and the J end loses 5 bases, and a stretch of 18 bases separates them. Reading the germline V gene gives CDR1 SGHTA and CDR2 FQGNSA. The CDR3 covers 15 residues, taking in both the cysteine and the phenylalanine. Here the CDR3 DNA is all that survives: 45 bases in frame from base 1. The cohort consisted of 600 to 750 healthy bone marrow donors. All cohort members were sampled while nominally healthy, although unrecorded immune exposures were likely present. The donor tested CMV seropositive and was one of the 289 seropositive cohort members. Each donor provided a peripheral blood sample, and peripheral blood mononuclear cells were used for TCR beta sequencing. The Qiagen DNeasy Blood Extraction Kit was used to extract genomic DNA from the blood cell samples. In regard to this clone: What this receptor recognizes is not known. No per-base quality is available; no much larger clone lies one base away.

Rearrangement joined TRBV7-2 to TRBJ2-5; the D gene is perhaps TRBD1, on 6 matching bases. The sequencing sample was made of PBMCs. This receptor was obtained from a woman aged 40 to 50 in good health and CMV-seropositive. In nucleotide form, the sequence is TGTGCCAGCAGCAGAGGGACATCCCGCGCGGAGACCCAGTACTTC. Translation gives CASSRGTSRAETQYF.